This T cell receptor (beta chain) was identified during a study of response to subunit inactivated influenza vaccine. CDR1 is SNHLY and CDR2 is FYNNEI in the germline V gene. The J segment lost 6 bases and the V segment lost 7 bases, leaving 8 bases of the junction unmatched. The CDR3 loop spans 14 amino acids. TCRdb independently ran MiXCR on the RT-PCR reads; one entry per CDR3 protein. The table includes around 570,000 distinct CDR3 sequences, less than 10% detected once. The specimen comprised PBMCs from blood, sampled less than 30 months after vaccination. The TCR originated in a man aged 45-69 years who received an inactivated influenza vaccine. The gene calls are TRBV2 and TRBJ2-7; 11 bases are a match to TRBD2. The CDR3 loop reads CASTRLAGTLEQYF. The CDR3 DNA is TGTGCCAGCACCCGACTAGCGGGGACCCTCGAGCAGTACTTC.